These T cell receptor beta chains were read from a single sample in a study of cytomegalovirus exposure and HLA in healthy donors. Assay used: immunoSEQ multiplex PCR; TCRdb lists only in-frame clones, some missing. The sample has about 140,000 clones; around 80% are singletons. Sequencing was carried out using PBMCs. The receptors stem from a man in his forties in good health and CMV-seronegative. Each CDR3 is given with its conserved first and last residue. The D gene is left open where the match is weak. Clone size is stated in some rows and not others, as once, few, many or a class when expanded.

TRBJ2-7	-	-	TRBV7-6	CASSLQQGEGEQYF	TGTGCCAGCAGCTTACAACAGGGGGAGGGCGAGCAGTACTTC
TRBJ2-3	TRBD2	once	TRBV29-1	CSVERMDRLAGGYTDTQYF	TGCAGCGTTGAAAGGATGGATAGGCTAGCGGGGGGTTACACAGATACGCAGTATTTT
TRBJ2-4	-	-	TRBV7-8	CASSPERQAKNIQYF	TGTGCCAGCAGCCCGGAGAGGCAAGCCAAAAACATTCAGTACTTC
TRBJ1-1	-	-	TRBV2	CASKTVSVNTEAFF	TGTGCCAGCAAGACAGTGAGCGTGAACACTGAAGCTTTCTTT
TRBJ1-1	-	-	TRBV7-3	CASSLSADIEAFF	TGTGCCAGCAGCTTATCGGCTGACATTGAAGCTTTCTTT
TRBJ2-1	TRBD2	-	TRBV2	CASSEYRAGGPVLYNEQFF	TGTGCCAGCAGTGAATACCGAGCGGGGGGGCCAGTCCTCTACAATGAGCAGTTCTTC
TRBJ2-7	-	-	TRBV7-2	CASSQGGRTYEQYF	TGTGCCAGCAGTCAGGGTGGCAGAACCTACGAGCAGTACTTC
TRBJ1-2	-	-	TRBV7-8	CASSSDTGGYTF	TGTGCCAGCAGCTCGGATACGGGTGGCTACACCTTC
TRBJ1-1	-	-	TRBV5-6	CASIQGNTEAFF	TGTGCCAGCATCCAGGGGAACACTGAAGCTTTCTTT
TRBJ1-2	-	-	TRBV5-4	CASSVAGDYYGYTF	TGTGCCAGCAGCGTTGCTGGGGACTACTATGGCTACACCTTC
TRBJ1-1	-	once	TRBV27	CASSLRSKNTEAFF	TGTGCCAGCAGTTTAAGGAGCAAGAACACTGAAGCTTTCTTT
TRBJ1-5	-	-	TRBV2	CASSDEVRQPQHF	TGTGCCAGCAGTGATGAGGTACGGCAGCCCCAGCATTTT